This T cell receptor beta chain derives from a study of blood T cell repertoires in COVID-19. Across the whole study: Samples representing acute and convalescent COVID-19 were sourced from the United States, Italy and Spain. T cells, B-cell-depleted T cells, or PBMCs supplied cDNA or gDNA.

The CDR3 runs to 15 residues. Germline trimming cut 2 bases from V and 0 bases from J; bases unmatched to any gene: 3. CDR1 SEHNR and CDR2 FQNEAQ come from the germline V gene (reference sequence). Cohort assignment relied on participant-reported clinical history. Authors' data handling: Amplification with reference gene primers provided the estimates of nucleated cell counts. Sequencing used immunoSEQ multiplex PCR; TCRdb keeps in-frame clones, though not all of them. Clone size and the V and J calls come from that table; the DNA yielded D and trimming. The table shows more than 200,000 clones, with around 84% occurring only once.

The sequence was obtained from a woman in her fifties or sixties who had recovered from COVID-19. The V and J genes are TRBV7-9 and TRBJ2-7; 8 bases line up with TRBD2. Material: PBMCs or T cells enriched from blood (not recorded which). This chain's CDR3 is CASSLPSGSSYEQYF. CDR3 DNA: TGTGCCAGCAGCTTACCCAGCGGGAGCTCCTACGAGCAGTACTTC.